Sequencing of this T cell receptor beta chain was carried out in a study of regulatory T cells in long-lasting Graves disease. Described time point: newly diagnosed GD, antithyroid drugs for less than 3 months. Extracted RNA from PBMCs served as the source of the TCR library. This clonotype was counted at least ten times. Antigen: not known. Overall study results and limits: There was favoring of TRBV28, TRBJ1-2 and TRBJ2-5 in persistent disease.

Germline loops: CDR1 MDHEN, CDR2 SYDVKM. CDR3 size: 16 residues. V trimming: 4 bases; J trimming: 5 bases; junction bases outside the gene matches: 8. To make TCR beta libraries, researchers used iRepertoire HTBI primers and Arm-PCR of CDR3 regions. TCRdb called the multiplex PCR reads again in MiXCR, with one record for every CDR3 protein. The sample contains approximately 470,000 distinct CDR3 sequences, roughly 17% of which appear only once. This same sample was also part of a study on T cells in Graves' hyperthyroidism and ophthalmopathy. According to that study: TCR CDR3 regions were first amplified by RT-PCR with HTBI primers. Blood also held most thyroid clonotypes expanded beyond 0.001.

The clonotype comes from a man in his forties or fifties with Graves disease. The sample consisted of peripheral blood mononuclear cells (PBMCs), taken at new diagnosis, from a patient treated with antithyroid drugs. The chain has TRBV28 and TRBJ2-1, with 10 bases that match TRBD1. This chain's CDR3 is CASSSPGTGVDNEQFF. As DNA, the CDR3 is TGTGCCAGCAGTTCTCCGGGGACAGGGGTCGACAATGAGCAGTTCTTC.